Presented here are 23 T cell receptor beta chains from one specimen sequenced in a study of blood T cell repertoires in COVID-19. TCRdb keeps only in-frame clones here, not all; method: immunoSEQ multiplex PCR. The sample records under 400,000 clones, 87% being singletons. The material sequenced was peripheral blood. The receptors stem from a woman in her 30s with COVID-19, enrolled during active disease.

V gene TRBV24-1 combines with J gene TRBJ2-3; D perhaps matches TRBD2 (6 bases). The CDR3 has 13 amino acids. The germline V and J ends were trimmed by 4 bases and 12 bases, with 16 bases remaining between them. In germline, CDR1 is KGHDR, CDR2 SFDVKD. The CDR3 loop is CATSDSGDSHQYF. CDR3 sequence (DNA): TGTGCCACCAGTGACTCGGGGGACTCACACCAGTATTTT.

The chain combines TRBV7-2 with TRBJ2-1; no definite D call. Trimming cost V 4 bases and J 14 bases, with 15 bases left between them. Germline V lookup: CDR1 SGHTA, CDR2 FQGNSA. The CDR3 has 12 amino acids. The CDR3 spells CASSSRRNLEFF. The CDR3 nucleotides are TGTGCCAGCAGCTCCCGGAGAAACCTGGAGTTCTTC.

The chain carries TRBV4-3 and TRBJ1-1, with a weak D call TRBD1 (5 bases). Trimming pared 1 base from V and 4 bases from J, leaving 13 bases between. CDR1 LGHNA and CDR2 YSLEER come from the germline V gene. CDR3 length: 15 amino acids. The CDR3 nucleotides are TGCGCCAGCAGCCAAGCGGGCAGGGCGCTCACTGAAGCTTTCTTT. This gives the protein CASSQAGRALTEAFF.

This chain connects TRBV7-9 to TRBJ2-5, with D perhaps matching TRBD1 (6 bases). Germline V gene sequence: CDR1 SEHNR, CDR2 FQNEAQ (reference sequence). There are 15 residues in the CDR3. Between the trimmed V and J ends, which lost 5 bases and 1 base, there was a span of 14 bases. CDR3 residues: CASSQRQVGQETQYF. The CDR3 DNA sequence: TGTGCCAGCAGCCAACGACAGGTCGGCCAAGAGACCCAGTACTTC.

The V gene is TRBV28, the J gene TRBJ2-2, with 7 bases identical to TRBD2. The CDR3 consists of 15 residues. With V trimmed by 5 bases and J by 3 bases, 6 bases remained unmatched. The germline gives CDR1 MDHEN, CDR2 SYDVKM. The CDR3 sequence is CASSGGGPDTGELFF. CDR3 DNA sequence: TGTGCCAGCAGTGGGGGAGGGCCCGACACCGGGGAGCTGTTTTTT.

V usage is TRBV15 and J usage is TRBJ1-6; D gene unclear. Germline V gene sequence: CDR1 LNHNV, CDR2 YYDKDF (reference sequence). This CDR3 spans 13 amino acids. Deletions cut 8 bases from V and 9 bases from J, with 14 bases between. In DNA, the CDR3 is TGTGCCACCCGGGAAAGTAAGAGTTCACCCCTCCACTTT. Protein sequence: CATRESKSSPLHF. The entire variable domain, with the rest obtained from reference TRBV15 and TRBJ1-6, is as follows: DAMVIQNPRYQVTQFGKPVTLSCSQTLNHNVMYWYQQKSSQAPKLLFHYYDKDFNNEADTPDNFQSRRPNTSFCFLDIRSPGLGDTAMYLCATRESKSSPLHFGNGTRLTVT.

This rearrangement joins TRBV19 to TRBJ1-2; weak D call: TRBD1 (6 bases). This CDR3 is built from 14 residues. Germline-derived CDR1 and CDR2 are LNHDA and SQIVND (reference sequence). Trimming left V 0 bases short and J 6 bases short, with 11 bases between. The CDR3 reads CASSIDTGLNGYTF. CDR3 DNA sequence: TGTGCCAGTAGTATAGATACAGGGCTCAATGGCTACACCTTC. Together with reference TRBV19 and TRBJ1-2, the CDR3 gives the full variable domain: DGGITQSPKYLFRKEGQNVTLSCEQNLNHDAMYWYRQDPGQGLRLIYYSQIVNDFQKGDIAEGYSVSREKKESFPLTVTSAQKNPTAFYLCASSIDTGLNGYTFGSGTRLTVV.

The chain joins TRBV2 to TRBJ2-3, with 8 bases lining up with TRBD1. Germline CDR1 reads SNHLY; CDR2 reads FYNNEI. J gave up 0 bases and V 3 bases, and 8 bases lay outside the gene matches. CDR3 length equals 17 residues. As DNA, the CDR3 is TGTGCCAGCAGTGACCCCGGACAGGGCGGGAGCACAGATACGCAGTATTTT. This codes for CASSDPGQGGSTDTQYF.

J is TRBJ2-7 and V is TRBV29-1; the D gene is possibly TRBD2 (6 bases). CDR1 SQVTM and CDR2 ANQGSEA come from the germline V gene. Trimming cost V 4 bases and J 1 base, with 20 bases left between them. This CDR3 is built from 16 residues. In DNA, the CDR3 is TGCAGCGTTGCCCCGCCCCTAGCGCCCCGGTCCTACGAGCAGTACTTC. It translates to CSVAPPLAPRSYEQYF.

The rearrangement joins TRBV19 to TRBJ2-7, with 7 bases fitting TRBD2. Looked up from germline, CDR1 is LNHDA and CDR2 is SQIVND (reference sequence). The V segment lost 6 bases and the J segment 5 bases; nucleotides outside the gene matches: 13. The CDR3 loop spans 15 amino acids. This CDR3 reads CASSPKGGSRHEQYF. DNA of the CDR3: TGTGCCAGTAGCCCCAAGGGCGGGAGTAGGCACGAGCAGTACTTC. Drawing the rest from reference TRBV19 and TRBJ2-7, the complete variable domain is DGGITQSPKYLFRKEGQNVTLSCEQNLNHDAMYWYRQDPGQGLRLIYYSQIVNDFQKGDIAEGYSVSREKKESFPLTVTSAQKNPTAFYLCASSPKGGSRHEQYFGPGTRLTVT.

This chain uses TRBV7-2 with TRBJ2-3, with D unclear. The length of the CDR3 is 13 residues. Looked up from germline, CDR1 is SGHTA and CDR2 is FQGNSA. Trimming left V 5 bases short and J 5 bases short, with 11 bases between. This CDR3 is CASSLNEKDTQYF. Here the CDR3 DNA reads TGTGCCAGCAGCCTAAACGAGAAAGATACGCAGTATTTT. The full variable domain, rest sourced from reference TRBV7-2 and TRBJ2-3, is GAGVSQSPSNKVTEKGKDVELRCDPISGHTALYWYRQSLGQGLEFLIYFQGNSAPDKSGLPSDRFSAERTGGSVSTLTIQRTQQEDSAVYLCASSLNEKDTQYFGPGTRLTVL.

This sequence joins TRBV11-2 and TRBJ2-3, with D possibly matching TRBD2 (6 bases). This CDR3 has 14 residues. V was trimmed by 5 bases and J by 4 bases, leaving 13 bases between them. Germline loops: CDR1 SGHAT, CDR2 FQNNGV. The CDR3 is CASSRRWGADTQYF. The CDR3, as DNA: TGTGCCAGCAGCCGCCGCTGGGGGGCAGATACGCAGTATTTT.

This clone appeared a few times. This chain joins TRBV7-2 and TRBJ2-7; D perhaps matches TRBD1 (6 bases). The germline CDR1 and CDR2 sequences are SGHTA and FQGNSA. This CDR3 is 13 amino acids long. V gave up 5 bases and J gave up 3 bases, with 11 bases separating them. CDR3 nucleotide sequence: TGTGCCAGCAGCCGCACAGGGCTCTACGAGCAGTACTTC. Protein: CASSRTGLYEQYF.

V usage is TRBV9 and J usage is TRBJ1-3; 8 bases line up with TRBD1. The CDR3 is 15 residues long. Germline trimming cut 0 bases from V and 4 bases from J; bases unmatched to any gene: 3. CDR1 SGDLS and CDR2 YYNGEE come from the germline V gene. The CDR3 DNA reads TGTGCCAGCAGCGTAGTGGCAGGGGGCGGAAACACCATATATTTT. This encodes CASSVVAGGGNTIYF.

The rearrangement uses TRBV28 and TRBJ2-7; TRBD2 might be the D (5 bases). The germline V gene encodes CDR1 MDHEN and CDR2 SYDVKM. Trimming took off 2 bases at V and 3 bases at J, with 14 bases between the two ends. The CDR3 extends over 15 amino acids. The CDR3 sequence is CASSLLAGDFYEQYF. The CDR3 DNA is TGTGCCAGCAGTTTACTAGCCGGAGATTTCTACGAGCAGTACTTC.

This clone was detected only once. The chain recombines TRBV5-6 with TRBJ2-5, with 9 positions matching TRBD1. The germline V gene has CDR1 SGHDT and CDR2 YYEEEE. The CDR3 runs 15 residues. Trimming took 4 bases from V and 5 from J; bases not matched to a gene: 9. CDR3 region: CASSPGGQGLETQYF. The CDR3 nucleotides are TGTGCCAGCAGCCCTGGGGGACAGGGCCTCGAGACCCAGTACTTC. The complete variable domain, with remaining parts taken from reference TRBV5-6 and TRBJ2-5, reads DAGVTQSPTHLIKTRGQQVTLRCSPKSGHDTVSWYQQALGQGPQFIFQYYEEEERQRGNFPDRFSGHQFPNYSSELNVNALLLGDSALYLCASSPGGQGLETQYFGPGTRLLVL.

In its sample, this clone was seen a few times. The chain has TRBV27 and TRBJ1-2, with 8 bases identical to TRBD1. V was clipped by 4 bases and J by 6 bases; unmatched bases: 7. Looked up from germline, CDR1 is MNHEY and CDR2 is SMNVEV (reference sequence). The CDR3 covers 14 residues. CDR3 region: CASSWRTGGHGYTF. CDR3 nucleotides: TGTGCCAGCAGTTGGCGAACAGGGGGTCATGGCTACACCTTC.

V gene TRBV28 combines with J gene TRBJ1-5, with TRBD1 as a possible D gene (5 bases). Trimming pared 8 bases from V and 0 bases from J, leaving 14 bases between. Germline CDR1 is MDHEN and CDR2 is SYDVKM. CDR3 length: 15 residues. CDR3 bases: TGTGCCAGCTTAGGGGCAGATTATAGCAATCAGCCCCAGCATTTT. Translated, it gives CASLGADYSNQPQHF. The whole variable domain, filled in from reference TRBV28 and TRBJ1-5, reads DVKVTQSSRYLVKRTGEKVFLECVQDMDHENMFWYRQDPGLGLRLIYFSYDVKMKEKGDIPEGYSVSREKKERFSLILESASTNQTSMYLCASLGADYSNQPQHFGDGTRLSIL.

This chain connects TRBV7-2 to TRBJ2-7, with 11 nucleotides matching TRBD2. This CDR3 has 15 residues. J was trimmed by 7 bases and V by 5 bases; bases with no gene match: 10. Germline V gene lookup returns CDR1 SGHTA and CDR2 FQGNSA. The CDR3 DNA is TGTGCCAGCAGCCAGTACGGGACTAGCGGACTAGAGCAGTACTTC. The encoded protein is CASSQYGTSGLEQYF.

DNA of the CDR3: TGTGCCAGCAGTTTATACGGGAGCTCCTACAATGAGCAGTTCTTC. Residues: CASSLYGSSYNEQFF. This chain uses TRBV28 with TRBJ2-1; D might be TRBD2 (6 bases). Trimming left V 1 base short and J 0 bases short, with 7 bases between. The V gene's germline CDR1 is MDHEN and CDR2 SYDVKM. This CDR3 has 15 amino acids.

The chain has TRBV14 and TRBJ2-3; D might be TRBD1 (6 bases). The germline V gene encodes CDR1 SGHDN and CDR2 FVKESK. This CDR3 spans 13 amino acids. V was cut by 0 bases and J by 7 bases, with 8 bases left in between. The CDR3 is CASSQDRGNTQYF. The CDR3 coding sequence is TGTGCCAGCAGCCAAGACAGGGGAAATACGCAGTATTTT.

The chain recombines TRBV5-4 with TRBJ2-1; the D gene is possibly TRBD2 (6 bases). Trimming cost V 1 base and J 8 bases, with 16 bases left between them. In germline, CDR1 is SGHNT, CDR2 YYREEE (reference sequence). The CDR3 runs 15 residues. CDR3 protein: CASSLSGGTTDEQFF. The CDR3 bases are TGTGCCAGCAGCTTGTCGGGCGGGACGACCGATGAGCAGTTCTTC.

This rearrangement joins TRBV27 to TRBJ1-1; 8 bases are a match to TRBD1. J was trimmed by 1 base and V by 10 bases; bases with no gene match: 2. This CDR3 is built from 12 residues. The germline CDR1 and CDR2 sequences are MNHEY and SMNVEV (reference sequence). The CDR3 bases are TGTGCCACCGGGACAGGGAACACTGAAGCTTTCTTT. Translated: CATGTGNTEAFF.